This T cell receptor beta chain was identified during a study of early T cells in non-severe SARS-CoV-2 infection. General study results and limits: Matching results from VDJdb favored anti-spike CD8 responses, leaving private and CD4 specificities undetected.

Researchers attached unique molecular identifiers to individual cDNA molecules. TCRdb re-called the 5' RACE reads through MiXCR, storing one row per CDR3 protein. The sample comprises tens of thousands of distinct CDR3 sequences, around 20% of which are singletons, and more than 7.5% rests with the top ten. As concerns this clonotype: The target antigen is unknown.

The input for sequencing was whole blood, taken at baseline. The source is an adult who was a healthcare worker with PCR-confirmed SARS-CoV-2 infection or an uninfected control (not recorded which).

CDR3 in amino acids: CASSFVENEQFF. The CDR3 coding sequence is TGTGCCAGCAGTTTCGTAGAGAATGAGCAGTTCTTC. The J gene is TRBJ2-1, the V gene TRBV12-3 or TRBV12-4; D not resolved. The CDR3 spans 12 residues. Trimming removed 3 bases at V and 7 bases at J, with 7 bases between.